This entry features one T cell receptor (beta chain) sequence. A much larger clonotype is one base distant, so this may be a read error. This entry is derived from a study of T cells in Graves' hyperthyroidism and ophthalmopathy. The CDR3 regions of TCR beta were amplified from RNA transcripts. The HTBI primer set was used in a first-round RT-PCR of the TCR CDR3. One entry per CDR3 protein, called by TCRdb with MiXCR from the multiplex PCR reads. The repertoire holds 300,000 to 500,000 distinct CDR3 sequences, with more than 12% as singletons. The CDR3 loop spans 12 amino acids. CDR1 is SGHVS and CDR2 is FNYEAQ in the germline V gene. V lost 2 bases and J lost 8, with 7 bases in between.

Sequencing input: blood. The chain has TRBV7-6 and TRBJ2-1; no clear D. The receptor was isolated from a man aged 45-65 years with Graves' ophthalmopathy. This chain's CDR3 is CASSLISDEQFF. CDR3 nucleotides: TGTGCCAGCAGCTTAATATCGGATGAGCAGTTCTTC.